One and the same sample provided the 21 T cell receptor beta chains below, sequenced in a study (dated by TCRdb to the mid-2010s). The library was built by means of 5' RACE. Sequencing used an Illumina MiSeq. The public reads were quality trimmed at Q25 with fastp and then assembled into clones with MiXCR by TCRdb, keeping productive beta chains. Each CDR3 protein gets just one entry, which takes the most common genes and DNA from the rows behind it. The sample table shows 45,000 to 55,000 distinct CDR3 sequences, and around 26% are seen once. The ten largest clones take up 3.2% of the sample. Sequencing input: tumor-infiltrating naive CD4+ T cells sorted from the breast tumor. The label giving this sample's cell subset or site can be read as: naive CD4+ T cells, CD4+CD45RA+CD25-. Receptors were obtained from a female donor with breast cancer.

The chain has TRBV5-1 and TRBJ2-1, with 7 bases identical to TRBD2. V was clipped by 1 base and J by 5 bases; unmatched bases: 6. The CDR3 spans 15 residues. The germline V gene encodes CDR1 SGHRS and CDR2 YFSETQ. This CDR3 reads CASSLLASGDNEQFF. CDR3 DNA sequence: TGCGCCAGCAGCTTGTTGGCTAGCGGTGACAATGAGCAGTTCTTC.

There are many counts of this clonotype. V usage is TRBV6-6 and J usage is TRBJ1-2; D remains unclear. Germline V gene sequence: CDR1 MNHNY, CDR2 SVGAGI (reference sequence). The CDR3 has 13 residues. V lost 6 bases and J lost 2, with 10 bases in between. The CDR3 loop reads CASSPGPNYGYTF. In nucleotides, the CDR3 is TGTGCCAGCAGCCCCGGGCCAAACTATGGCTACACCTTC.

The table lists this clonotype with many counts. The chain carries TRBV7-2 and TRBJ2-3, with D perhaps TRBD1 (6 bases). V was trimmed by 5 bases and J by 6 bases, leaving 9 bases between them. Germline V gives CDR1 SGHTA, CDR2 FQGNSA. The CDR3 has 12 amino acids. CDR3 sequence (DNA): TGTGCCAGCAGCCCCCAGGGGGATACGCAGTATTTT. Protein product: CASSPQGDTQYF.

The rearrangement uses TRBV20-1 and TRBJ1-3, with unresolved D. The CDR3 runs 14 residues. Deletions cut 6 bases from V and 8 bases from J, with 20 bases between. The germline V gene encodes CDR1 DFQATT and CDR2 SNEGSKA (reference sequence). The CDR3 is CSALARPTGHTIYF. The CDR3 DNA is TGCAGTGCCCTTGCTCGGCCTACCGGACACACCATATATTTT.

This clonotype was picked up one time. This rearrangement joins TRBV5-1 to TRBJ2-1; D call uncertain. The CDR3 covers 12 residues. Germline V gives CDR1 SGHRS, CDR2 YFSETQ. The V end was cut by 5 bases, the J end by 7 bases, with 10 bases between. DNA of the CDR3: TGCGCCAGCAGAGGAGTAGAGAATGAGCAGTTCTTC. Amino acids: CASRGVENEQFF.

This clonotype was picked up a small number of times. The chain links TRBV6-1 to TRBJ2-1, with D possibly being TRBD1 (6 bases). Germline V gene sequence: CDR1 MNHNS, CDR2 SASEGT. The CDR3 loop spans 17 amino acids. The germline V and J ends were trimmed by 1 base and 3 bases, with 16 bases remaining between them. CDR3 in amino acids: CASSEGGRGDLYNEQFF. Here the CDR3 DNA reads TGTGCCAGCAGTGAAGGGGGCAGGGGAGACCTCTACAATGAGCAGTTCTTC.

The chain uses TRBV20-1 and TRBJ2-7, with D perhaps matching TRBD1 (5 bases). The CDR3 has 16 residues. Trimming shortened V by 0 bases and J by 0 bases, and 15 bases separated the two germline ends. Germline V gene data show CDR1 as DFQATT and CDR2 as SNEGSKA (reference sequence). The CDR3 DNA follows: TGCAGTGCTAGAGATCCAGGGCATACCAGCTCCTACGAGCAGTACTTC. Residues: CSARDPGHTSSYEQYF.

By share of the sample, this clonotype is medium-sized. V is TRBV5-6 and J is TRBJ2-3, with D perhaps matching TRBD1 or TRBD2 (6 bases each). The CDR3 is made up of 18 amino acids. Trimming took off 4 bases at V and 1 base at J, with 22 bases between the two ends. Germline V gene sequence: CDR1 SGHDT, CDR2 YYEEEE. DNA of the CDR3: TGTGCCAGCAGCCCCACAGGGTATAGCGGAGACGGCACAGATACGCAGTATTTT. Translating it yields CASSPTGYSGDGTDTQYF. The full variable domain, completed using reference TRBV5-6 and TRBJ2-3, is DAGVTQSPTHLIKTRGQQVTLRCSPKSGHDTVSWYQQALGQGPQFIFQYYEEEERQRGNFPDRFSGHQFPNYSSELNVNALLLGDSALYLCASSPTGYSGDGTDTQYFGPGTRLTVL.

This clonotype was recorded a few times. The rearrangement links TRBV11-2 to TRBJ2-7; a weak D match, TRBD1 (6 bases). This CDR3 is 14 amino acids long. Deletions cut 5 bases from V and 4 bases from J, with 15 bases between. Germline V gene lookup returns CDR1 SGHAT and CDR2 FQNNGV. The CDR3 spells CASSHIRGPYEQYF. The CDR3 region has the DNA TGTGCCAGCAGCCACATCAGGGGACCTTACGAGCAGTACTTC. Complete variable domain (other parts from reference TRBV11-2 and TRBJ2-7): EAGVAQSPRYKIIEKRQSVAFWCNPISGHATLYWYQQILGQGPKLLIQFQNNGVVDDSQLPKDRFSAERLKGVDSTLKIQPAKLEDSAVYLCASSHIRGPYEQYFGPGTRLTVT.

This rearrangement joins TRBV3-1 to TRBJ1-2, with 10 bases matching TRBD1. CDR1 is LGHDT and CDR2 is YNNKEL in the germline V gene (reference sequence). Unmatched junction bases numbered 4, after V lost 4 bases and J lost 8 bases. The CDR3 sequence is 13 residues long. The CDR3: CASSRRDRGGYTF. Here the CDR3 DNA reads TGTGCCAGCAGCCGCCGGGACAGGGGCGGCTACACCTTC.

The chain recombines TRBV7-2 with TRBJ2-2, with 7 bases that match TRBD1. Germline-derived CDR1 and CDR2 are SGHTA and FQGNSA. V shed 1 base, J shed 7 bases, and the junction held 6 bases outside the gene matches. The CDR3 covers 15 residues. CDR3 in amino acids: CASSLVVRGIGELFF. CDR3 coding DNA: TGTGCCAGCAGCTTAGTTGTCAGGGGGATCGGGGAGCTGTTTTTT.

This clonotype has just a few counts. Here the CDR3 DNA reads TGTGCCAGCAGCCACCAGCGGAGGGGAACCGGGGAGCTGTTTTTT. Amino acids: CASSHQRRGTGELFF. This sequence joins TRBV7-2 and TRBJ2-2; perhaps TRBD2 as D (6 bases). This CDR3 contains 15 residues. From germline, CDR1 is SGHTA and CDR2 FQGNSA. V lost 5 bases, J lost 5 bases, and 15 bases lay in between.

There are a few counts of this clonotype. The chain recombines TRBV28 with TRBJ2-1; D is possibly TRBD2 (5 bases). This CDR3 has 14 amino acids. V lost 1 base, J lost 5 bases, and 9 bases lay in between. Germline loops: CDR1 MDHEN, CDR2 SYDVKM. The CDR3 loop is CASSLLRDNNEQFF. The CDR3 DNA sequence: TGTGCCAGCAGTTTATTACGGGATAACAATGAGCAGTTCTTC. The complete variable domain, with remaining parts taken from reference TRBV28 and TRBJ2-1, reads DVKVTQSSRYLVKRTGEKVFLECVQDMDHENMFWYRQDPGLGLRLIYFSYDVKMKEKGDIPEGYSVSREKKERFSLILESASTNQTSMYLCASSLLRDNNEQFFGPGTRLTVL.

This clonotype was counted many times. The CDR3 loop is CASSSFNTEAFF. The CDR3, as DNA: TGTGCCAGCAGTTCCTTCAACACTGAAGCTTTCTTT. The chain carries TRBV6-5 and TRBJ1-1; D not resolved. CDR1 and CDR2 from the germline V gene are MNHEY and SVGAGI. The V gene lost 4 bases and the J gene lost 2 bases, with 5 bases spanning the gap. CDR3 size: 12 residues.

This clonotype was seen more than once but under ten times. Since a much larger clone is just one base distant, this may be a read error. The DNA for the CDR3 is TGTTCCAGCAGCTTAGAACAGGAGAATTCACCCCTCCACTTT. It codes for CSSSLEQENSPLHF. The chain employs TRBV7-3 and TRBJ1-6; D might be TRBD1 (5 bases). CDR1 SGHTA and CDR2 FQGTGA come from the germline V gene. This CDR3 region has 14 residues.

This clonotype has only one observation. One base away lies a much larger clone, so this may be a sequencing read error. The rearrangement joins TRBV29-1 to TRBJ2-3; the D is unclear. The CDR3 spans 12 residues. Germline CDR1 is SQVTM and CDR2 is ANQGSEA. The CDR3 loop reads CCVQTDTDTQYF. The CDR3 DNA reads TGCTGCGTACAGACGGATACAGATACGCAGTATTTT.

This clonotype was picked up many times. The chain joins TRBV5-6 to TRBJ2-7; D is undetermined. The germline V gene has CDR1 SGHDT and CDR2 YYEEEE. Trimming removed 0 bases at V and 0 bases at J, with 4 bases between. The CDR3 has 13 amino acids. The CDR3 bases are TGTGCCAGCAGCTTGGCGGGCTCCTACGAGCAGTACTTC. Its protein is CASSLAGSYEQYF.

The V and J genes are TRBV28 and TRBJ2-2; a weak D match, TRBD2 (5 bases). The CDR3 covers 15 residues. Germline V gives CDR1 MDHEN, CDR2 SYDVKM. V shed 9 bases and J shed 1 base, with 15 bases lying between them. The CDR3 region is CASFEPAGNTGELFF. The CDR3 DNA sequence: TGTGCCAGTTTCGAACCGGCGGGGAACACCGGGGAGCTGTTTTTT. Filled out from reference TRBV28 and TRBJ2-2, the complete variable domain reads DVKVTQSSRYLVKRTGEKVFLECVQDMDHENMFWYRQDPGLGLRLIYFSYDVKMKEKGDIPEGYSVSREKKERFSLILESASTNQTSMYLCASFEPAGNTGELFFGEGSRLTVL.

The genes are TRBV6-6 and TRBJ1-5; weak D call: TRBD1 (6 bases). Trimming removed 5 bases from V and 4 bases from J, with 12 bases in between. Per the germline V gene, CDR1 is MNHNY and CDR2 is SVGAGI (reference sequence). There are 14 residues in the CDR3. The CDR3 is CASSPGTTNQPQHF. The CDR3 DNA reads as TGTGCCAGCAGTCCCGGGACAACTAATCAGCCCCAGCATTTT.

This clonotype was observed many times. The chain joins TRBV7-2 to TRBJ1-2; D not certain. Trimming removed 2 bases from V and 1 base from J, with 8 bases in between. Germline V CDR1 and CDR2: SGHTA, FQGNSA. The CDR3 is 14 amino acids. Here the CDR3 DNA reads TGTGCCAGCAGCTTAACCGGTTTTAACTATGGCTACACCTTC. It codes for CASSLTGFNYGYTF.

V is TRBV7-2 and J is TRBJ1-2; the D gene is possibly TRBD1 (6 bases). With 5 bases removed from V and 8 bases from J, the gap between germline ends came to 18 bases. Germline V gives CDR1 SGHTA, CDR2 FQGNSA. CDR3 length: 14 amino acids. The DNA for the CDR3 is TGTGCCAGCAGCCCAAGGCTACAGGGTGCCGGCTACACCTTC. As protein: CASSPRLQGAGYTF.